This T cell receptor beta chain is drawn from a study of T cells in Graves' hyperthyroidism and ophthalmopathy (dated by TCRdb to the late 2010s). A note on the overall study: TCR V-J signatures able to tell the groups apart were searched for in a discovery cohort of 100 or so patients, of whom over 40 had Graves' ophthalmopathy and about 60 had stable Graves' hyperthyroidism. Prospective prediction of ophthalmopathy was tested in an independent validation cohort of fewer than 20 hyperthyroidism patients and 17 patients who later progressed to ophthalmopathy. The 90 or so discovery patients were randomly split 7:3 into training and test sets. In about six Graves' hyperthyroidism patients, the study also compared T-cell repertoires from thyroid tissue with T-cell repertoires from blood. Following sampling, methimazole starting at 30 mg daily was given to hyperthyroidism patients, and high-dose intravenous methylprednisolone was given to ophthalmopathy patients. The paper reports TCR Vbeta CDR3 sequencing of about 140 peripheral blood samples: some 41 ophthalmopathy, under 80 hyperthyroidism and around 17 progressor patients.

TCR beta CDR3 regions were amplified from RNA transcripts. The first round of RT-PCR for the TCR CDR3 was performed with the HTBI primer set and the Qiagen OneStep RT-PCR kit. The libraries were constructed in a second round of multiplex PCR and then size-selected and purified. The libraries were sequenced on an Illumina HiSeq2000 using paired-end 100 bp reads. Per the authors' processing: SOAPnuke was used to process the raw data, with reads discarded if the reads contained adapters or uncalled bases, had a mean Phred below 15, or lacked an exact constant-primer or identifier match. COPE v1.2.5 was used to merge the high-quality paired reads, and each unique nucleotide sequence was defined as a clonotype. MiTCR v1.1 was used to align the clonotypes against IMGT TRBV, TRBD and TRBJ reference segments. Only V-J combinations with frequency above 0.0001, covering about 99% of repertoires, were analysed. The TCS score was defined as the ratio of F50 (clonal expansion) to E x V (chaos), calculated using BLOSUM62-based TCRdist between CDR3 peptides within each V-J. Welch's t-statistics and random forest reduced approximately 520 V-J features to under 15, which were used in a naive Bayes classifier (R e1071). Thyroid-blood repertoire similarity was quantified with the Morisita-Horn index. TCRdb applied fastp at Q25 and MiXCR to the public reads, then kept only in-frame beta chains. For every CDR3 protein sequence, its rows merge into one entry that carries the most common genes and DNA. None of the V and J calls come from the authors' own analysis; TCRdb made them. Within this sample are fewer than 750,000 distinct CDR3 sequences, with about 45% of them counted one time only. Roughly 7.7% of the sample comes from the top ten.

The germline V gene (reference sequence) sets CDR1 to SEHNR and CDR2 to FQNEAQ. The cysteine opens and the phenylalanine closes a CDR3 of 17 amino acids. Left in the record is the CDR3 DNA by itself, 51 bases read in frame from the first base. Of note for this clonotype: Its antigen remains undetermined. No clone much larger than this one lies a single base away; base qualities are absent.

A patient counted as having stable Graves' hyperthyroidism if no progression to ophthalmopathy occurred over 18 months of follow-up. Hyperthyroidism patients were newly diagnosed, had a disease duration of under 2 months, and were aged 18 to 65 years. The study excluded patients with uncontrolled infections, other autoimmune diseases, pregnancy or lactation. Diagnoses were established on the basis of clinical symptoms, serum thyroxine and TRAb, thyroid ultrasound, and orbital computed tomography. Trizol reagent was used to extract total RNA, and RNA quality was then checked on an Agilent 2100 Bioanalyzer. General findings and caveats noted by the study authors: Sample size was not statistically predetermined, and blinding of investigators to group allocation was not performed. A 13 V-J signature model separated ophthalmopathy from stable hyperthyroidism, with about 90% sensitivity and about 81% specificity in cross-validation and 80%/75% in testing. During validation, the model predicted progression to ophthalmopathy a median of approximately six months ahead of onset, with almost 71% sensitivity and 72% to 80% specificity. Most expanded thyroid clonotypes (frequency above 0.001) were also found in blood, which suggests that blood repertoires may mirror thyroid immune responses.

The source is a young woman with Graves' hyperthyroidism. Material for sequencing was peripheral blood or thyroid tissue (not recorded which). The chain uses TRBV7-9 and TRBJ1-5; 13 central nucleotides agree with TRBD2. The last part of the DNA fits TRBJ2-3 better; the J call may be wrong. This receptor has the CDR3 CASSSYGLAGVVDTQYF. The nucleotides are TGTGCCAGCAGCTCCTACGGACTAGCGGGAGTCGTAGATACGCAGTATTTT.